The 7 T cell receptor beta chains reported below all come from one sample, sequenced in a study of T cell responses to AZD1222 COVID-19 vaccine. Libraries were prepared by immunoSEQ multiplex PCR; TCRdb keeps only in-frame clonotypes and omits some of them. Among under 110,000 clones listed, roughly 90% were seen once. The sequences come from peripheral blood, collected on day 0 of AZD1222 vaccination. The receptors derive from an adult in good health.

The chain uses TRBV2 and TRBJ1-2, with 10 bases aligning to TRBD1. Germline loops: CDR1 SNHLY, CDR2 FYNNEI. The CDR3 spans 15 residues. V lost 7 bases, J lost 3 bases, and 8 bases stayed unmatched. CDR3 sequence reads: CASNHRQGADYGYTF. The CDR3 bases are TGTGCCAGCAATCACCGACAGGGGGCGGACTATGGCTACACCTTC.

The chain employs TRBV7-9 and TRBJ2-1, with D perhaps TRBD1 (5 bases). CDR3 length: 13 amino acids. V was cut by 0 bases and J by 9 bases, with 9 bases left in between. Germline CDR1 SEHNR, CDR2 FQNEAQ (reference sequence). The CDR3: CASSLAGVGEQFF. The CDR3, as DNA: TGTGCCAGCAGCTTAGCAGGGGTAGGTGAGCAGTTCTTC.

This chain links TRBV6-5 with TRBJ2-1; D is unresolved. From germline, CDR1 is MNHEY and CDR2 SVGAGI. CDR3 size: 13 residues. Trimming left V 2 bases short and J 8 bases short, with 10 bases between. The CDR3 nucleotides read TGTGCCAGCAGTTACGGCCCAGGCTATGAGCAGTTCTTC. This codes for CASSYGPGYEQFF.

The chain carries TRBV6-5 and TRBJ1-2; perhaps TRBD1 as D (5 bases). Germline lookup yields CDR1 MNHEY and CDR2 SVGAGI. The CDR3 sequence is 16 residues long. V was cut by 0 bases and J by 6 bases, with 17 bases left in between. The CDR3 sequence is CASSYSRSGGQDGYTF. The DNA for the CDR3 is TGTGCCAGCAGTTACTCACGGTCTGGGGGTCAGGATGGCTACACCTTC.

V and J are TRBV2 and TRBJ2-1; 7 bases align to TRBD2. The CDR3 is 15 amino acids. Germline CDR1 and CDR2: SNHLY and FYNNEI. V dropped 3 bases and J dropped 0; count of bases not matched to a gene: 2. The CDR3 DNA reads TGTGCCAGCAGTGACTCGGGGGGCTCCTACAATGAGCAGTTCTTC. Translating gives CASSDSGGSYNEQFF.

The chain uses TRBV9 and TRBJ1-3; D remains ambiguous. Trimming pared 0 bases from V and 7 bases from J, leaving 17 bases between. Germline V lookup: CDR1 SGDLS, CDR2 YYNGEE. This CDR3 comprises 16 residues. Written as DNA, the CDR3 is TGTGCCAGCAGCGTAGTTGGTTGGGGAATTGGTAACACCATATATTTT. Amino acids: CASSVVGWGIGNTIYF.

This clone was recorded once. This rearrangement joins TRBV7-2 to TRBJ2-2, with TRBD2 matching over 8 bases. V was clipped by 2 bases and J by 7 bases; unmatched bases: 6. The CDR3 loop spans 15 amino acids. The V gene's germline CDR1 is SGHTA and CDR2 FQGNSA. The chain's CDR3 is CASSLWDSGNGELFF. CDR3 bases: TGTGCCAGCAGCTTATGGGATAGCGGGAACGGGGAGCTGTTTTTT.